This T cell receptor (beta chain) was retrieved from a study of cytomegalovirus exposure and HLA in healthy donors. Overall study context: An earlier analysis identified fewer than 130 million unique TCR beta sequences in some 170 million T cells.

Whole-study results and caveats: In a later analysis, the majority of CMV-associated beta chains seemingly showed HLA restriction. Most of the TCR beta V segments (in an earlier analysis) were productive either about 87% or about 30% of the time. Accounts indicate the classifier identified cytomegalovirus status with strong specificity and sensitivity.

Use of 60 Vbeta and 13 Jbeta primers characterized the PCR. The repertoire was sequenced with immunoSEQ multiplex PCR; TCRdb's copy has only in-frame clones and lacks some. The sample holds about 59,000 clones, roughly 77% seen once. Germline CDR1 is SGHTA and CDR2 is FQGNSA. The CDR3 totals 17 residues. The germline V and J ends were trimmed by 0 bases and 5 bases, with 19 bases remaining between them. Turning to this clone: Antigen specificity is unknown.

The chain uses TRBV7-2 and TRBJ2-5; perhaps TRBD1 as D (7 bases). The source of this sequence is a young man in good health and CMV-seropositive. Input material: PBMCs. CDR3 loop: CASSLAGRAAGGETQYF. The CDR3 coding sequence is TGTGCCAGCAGCTTAGCGGGCAGGGCCGCAGGGGGGGAGACCCAGTACTTC.